This TCR beta chain originates from a study of T cell responses to AZD1222 COVID-19 vaccine. In its sample, this clone was seen a few times. Its antigen remains unidentified. Study-wide results and caveats: Nearly half of the spike-specific TCRs reportedly recognize variant regions that carry no mutations. Seropositive AZD1222 recipients at baseline numbered only five to seven.

The method was immunoSEQ multiplex PCR; TCRdb's version includes in-frame clones alone and lacks a portion of them. The table has around 30,000 clones, approximately 93% seen once. With 0 bases removed from V and 0 bases from J, the gap between germline ends came to 6 bases. Per germline, CDR1 SGHRS and CDR2 YFSETQ. The CDR3 has 15 residues. Source: peripheral blood, taken on day 0 of AZD1222 vaccination. The sequence was obtained from an adult in good health. The V gene is TRBV5-1, the J gene TRBJ2-2; D remains ambiguous. CDR3: CASSLAQANTGELFF. CDR3 bases: TGCGCCAGCAGCTTGGCGCAGGCGAACACCGGGGAGCTGTTTTTT. Using reference TRBV5-1 and TRBJ2-2 for the parts outside the CDR3, the full variable domain is KAGVTQTPRYLIKTRGQQVTLSCSPISGHRSVSWYQQTPGQGLQFLFEYFSETQRNKGNFPGRFSGRQFSNSRSEMNVSTLELGDSALYLCASSLAQANTGELFFGEGSRLTVL.